What follows is one T cell receptor (beta chain) and its context. The sample is drawn from a study of blood T cell repertoires in COVID-19. Profiled with immunoSEQ multiplex PCR; TCRdb holds only in-frame clones, not every one. The table lists about 90,000 clones, 90% to 95% of them singletons, with around 1.8% in the top ten. This CDR3 is 16 amino acids long. V trimming: 0 bases; J trimming: 5 bases; junction bases outside the gene matches: 9. Per germline, CDR1 SGDLS and CDR2 YYNGEE. V is TRBV9 and J is TRBJ1-1; TRBD1 agrees at 8 bases. The sequenced sample consisted of peripheral blood. The source is a human donor with active COVID-19. The donor label of this sample is uncertain. This chain's CDR3 is CASSVGRGQVGTEAFF. The CDR3 nucleotides read TGTGCCAGCAGCGTAGGCAGGGGGCAGGTGGGGACTGAAGCTTTCTTT.